Sequencing of this T cell receptor beta chain was carried out in a study of blood T cell repertoires in COVID-19. Study background: Samples came from the United States, Italy and Spain, spanning acute and convalescent COVID-19. Sample material is recorded as cDNA or gDNA derived from T cells, B-cell-depleted T cells, or PBMCs.

Original processing notes: Counts of nucleated cells, estimated from reference gene primer amplification, were obtained. Some clones are missing from TCRdb's copy, which holds only in-frame ones; the method was immunoSEQ multiplex PCR. V, J and clone size reflect that table, while D and trimming were determined from the DNA. The sample has 95,000 to 150,000 clones; roughly 83% are singletons. The junction had 5 bases not matched to a gene; V was cut back by 0 bases and J by 2 bases. Germline V gene sequence: CDR1 SGHDT, CDR2 YYEEEE. This CDR3 spans 16 amino acids. The source of this sequence is a man aged 35 to 55 with active or convalescent COVID-19. The rearrangement joins TRBV5-6 to TRBJ2-5; 9 bases map to TRBD1. Material for sequencing was peripheral blood. The CDR3 region has the DNA TGTGCCAGCAGCTTGGTGGGACAGGGCCTTCAAGAGACCCAGTACTTC. Its protein is CASSLVGQGLQETQYF.